The rows below give T cell receptor beta chains drawn from one sample of a study of T cell repertoires in ileal Crohn's disease. TCRdb's copy holds only in-frame clones and misses some; the assay was immunoSEQ multiplex PCR. This table has 4,500 to 5,500 clones, roughly four fifths appearing once. Sequencing input: ileal tissue. These receptors were collected from an adult with Crohn's disease. The CDR3 runs from the conserved cysteine through the conserved F or W. Fields, in order: CDR3 DNA, CDR3 protein, D gene, J gene, V gene, clone size. The D gene is left open where the match is weak. The size entry is marked missing in some rows and otherwise reads once, few, many or a size class.

CDR3nt: TGTGCCAGCAGCTTTAGCGCGGGTGAAGCTTTCTTT
CDR3aa: CASSFSAGEAFF
d_gene: NA
j_gene: TRBJ1-1
v_gene: TRBV11-1
abundance: NA

CDR3nt: TGTGCCAGTTCCTTGGGTAGGGAGGGTCTGGCCAAAAACATTCAGTACTTC
CDR3aa: CASSLGREGLAKNIQYF
d_gene: TRBD2
j_gene: TRBJ2-4
v_gene: TRBV19
abundance: NA

CDR3nt: TGTGCCAGCAGCCAAGATTGGGGGACACTGGGCACTGAAGCTTTCTTT
CDR3aa: CASSQDWGTLGTEAFF
d_gene: NA
j_gene: TRBJ1-1
v_gene: TRBV14
abundance: NA

CDR3nt: TGCGCCAGCAGCTTGGCGGGGGATAAGGGTGAAGCTTTCTTT
CDR3aa: CASSLAGDKGEAFF
d_gene: NA
j_gene: TRBJ1-1
v_gene: TRBV5-1
abundance: NA

CDR3nt: TGTGCCAGCAGCCCTGGGGGGACAGGGGGGTCCTACAATGAGCAGTTCTTC
CDR3aa: CASSPGGTGGSYNEQFF
d_gene: TRBD1
j_gene: TRBJ2-1
v_gene: TRBV5-4
abundance: NA

CDR3nt: TGTGCCAGCAGCTTAGAGGCCGCGGGCCCTAACGAGCAGTACTTC
CDR3aa: CASSLEAAGPNEQYF
d_gene: NA
j_gene: TRBJ2-7
v_gene: TRBV7-9
abundance: NA

CDR3nt: TGTGCCAGCAGTGGACAGACAATTAATTCACCCCTCCACTTT
CDR3aa: CASSGQTINSPLHF
d_gene: NA
j_gene: TRBJ1-6
v_gene: TRBV6-1
abundance: medium-sized

CDR3nt: TGTGCCAGCAGCTTGGCTGCAGGGGCCTCCGGATACGAGCAGTACTTC
CDR3aa: CASSLAAGASGYEQYF
d_gene: NA
j_gene: TRBJ2-7
v_gene: TRBV5-6
abundance: NA

CDR3nt: TGTGCCAGCACCACCGAGGGGGTTCACTCTGGAAACACCATATATTTT
CDR3aa: CASTTEGVHSGNTIYF
d_gene: NA
j_gene: TRBJ1-3
v_gene: TRBV27
abundance: large

CDR3nt: TGTGCCAGCAGCCCTGGGACAGGGTGGGACTATGGCTACACCTTC
CDR3aa: CASSPGTGWDYGYTF
d_gene: TRBD1
j_gene: TRBJ1-2
v_gene: TRBV4-2
abundance: few

CDR3nt: TGCAGCGTTGAAGGGCCGGAGGGCTACACCTTC
CDR3aa: CSVEGPEGYTF
d_gene: NA
j_gene: TRBJ1-2
v_gene: TRBV29-1
abundance: NA

CDR3nt: TGTGCCAGCAGGGCGACAGGGTCGAATGGCTACACCTTC
CDR3aa: CASRATGSNGYTF
d_gene: TRBD1
j_gene: TRBJ1-2
v_gene: TRBV6-1
abundance: once

CDR3nt: TGTGCCAGCAGCTTAGGACAACCGCCCATATATTTT
CDR3aa: CASSLGQPPIYF
d_gene: NA
j_gene: TRBJ1-3
v_gene: TRBV7-9
abundance: few

CDR3nt: TGTGCCAGCAGTGGTGGGACCGGGCGGGAGCAACTGTTTTTT
CDR3aa: CASSGGTGREQLFF
d_gene: NA
j_gene: TRBJ1-4
v_gene: TRBV6-5
abundance: NA

CDR3nt: TGCGCCAGCAGCTTGGACTTGTACGAGCAGTACTTC
CDR3aa: CASSLDLYEQYF
d_gene: NA
j_gene: TRBJ2-7
v_gene: TRBV5-1
abundance: NA

CDR3nt: TGTGCCAGCACAGGCATCAACGGAAACACCATATATTTT
CDR3aa: CASTGINGNTIYF
d_gene: NA
j_gene: TRBJ1-3
v_gene: TRBV7-9
abundance: NA